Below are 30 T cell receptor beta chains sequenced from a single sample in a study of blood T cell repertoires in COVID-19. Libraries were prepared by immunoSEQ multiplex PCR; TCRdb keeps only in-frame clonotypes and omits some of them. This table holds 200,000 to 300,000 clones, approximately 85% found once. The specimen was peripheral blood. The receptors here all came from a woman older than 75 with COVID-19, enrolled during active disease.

The CDR3 reads CASSLRIGETQYF. CDR3 coding DNA: TGTGCCAGCAGTTTACGGATCGGGGAGACCCAGTACTTC. V is TRBV28 and J is TRBJ2-5; D ambiguous. The CDR3 covers 13 residues. Germline assignment: CDR1 MDHEN and CDR2 SYDVKM. Between the trimmed V and J ends, which lost 2 bases and 5 bases, there was a span of 9 bases.

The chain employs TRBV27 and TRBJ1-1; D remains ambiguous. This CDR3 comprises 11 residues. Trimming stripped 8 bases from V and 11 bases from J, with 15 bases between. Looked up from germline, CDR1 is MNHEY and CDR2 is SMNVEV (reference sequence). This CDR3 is CASGEGREAFF. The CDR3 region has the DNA TGTGCCAGCGGGGAGGGTCGGGAGGCTTTCTTT.

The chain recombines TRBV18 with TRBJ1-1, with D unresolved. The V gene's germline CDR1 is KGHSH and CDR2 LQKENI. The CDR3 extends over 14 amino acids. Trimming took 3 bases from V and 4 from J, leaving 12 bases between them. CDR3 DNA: TGTGCCAGCTCACCGATCGACGAGGGCACTGAAGCTTTCTTT. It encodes CASSPIDEGTEAFF.

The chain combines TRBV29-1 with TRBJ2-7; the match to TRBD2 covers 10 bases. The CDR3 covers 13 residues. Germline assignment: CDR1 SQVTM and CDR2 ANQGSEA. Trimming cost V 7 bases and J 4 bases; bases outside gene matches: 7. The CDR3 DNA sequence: TGCAGCGCCCGGTCTAGCGGGGGTTACGAGCAGTACTTC. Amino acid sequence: CSARSSGGYEQYF.

CDR3 nucleotide sequence: TGTGCCAGTAGTATATTCCGGGGAACAGATACGCAGTATTTT. It yields the protein CASSIFRGTDTQYF. The chain recombines TRBV19 with TRBJ2-3; tentatively, D is TRBD2 (5 bases). Trimming pared 2 bases from V and 3 bases from J, leaving 9 bases between. CDR3 length equals 14 residues. CDR1 is LNHDA, CDR2 SQIVND, per germline (reference sequence).

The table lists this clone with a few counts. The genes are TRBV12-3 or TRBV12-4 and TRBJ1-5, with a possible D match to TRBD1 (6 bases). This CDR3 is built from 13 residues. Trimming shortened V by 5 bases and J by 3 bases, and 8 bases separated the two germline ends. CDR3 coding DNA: TGTGCCAGCAGTGACAGGACCAATCAGCCCCAGCATTTT. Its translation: CASSDRTNQPQHF.

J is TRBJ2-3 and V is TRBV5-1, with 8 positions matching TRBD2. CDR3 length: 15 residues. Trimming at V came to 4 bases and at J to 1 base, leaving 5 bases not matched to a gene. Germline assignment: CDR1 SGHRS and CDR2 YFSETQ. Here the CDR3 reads CASSTDGGGTDTQYF. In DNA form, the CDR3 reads TGCGCCAGCAGCACTGACGGGGGGGGCACAGATACGCAGTATTTT.

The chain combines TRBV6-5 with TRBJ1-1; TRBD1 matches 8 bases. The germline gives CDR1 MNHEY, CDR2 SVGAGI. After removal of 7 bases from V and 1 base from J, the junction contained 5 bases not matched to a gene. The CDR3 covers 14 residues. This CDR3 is CASTLGQENTEAFF. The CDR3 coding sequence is TGTGCCAGCACCCTGGGACAGGAGAACACTGAAGCTTTCTTT.

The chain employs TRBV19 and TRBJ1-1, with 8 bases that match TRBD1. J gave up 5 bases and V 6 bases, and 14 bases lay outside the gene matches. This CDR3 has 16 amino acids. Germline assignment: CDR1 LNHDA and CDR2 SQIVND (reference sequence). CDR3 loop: CASSTPGGQLETEAFF. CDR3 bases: TGTGCCAGTAGCACCCCAGGGGGCCAGCTGGAAACTGAAGCTTTCTTT.

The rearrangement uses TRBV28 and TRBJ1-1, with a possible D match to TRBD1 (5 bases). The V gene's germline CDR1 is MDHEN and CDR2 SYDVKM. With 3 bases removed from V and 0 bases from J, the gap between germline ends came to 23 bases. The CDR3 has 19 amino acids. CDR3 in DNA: TGTGCCAGCAGTTTGAGCTTTGGGGCAGGAGAAATTTTGAACACTGAAGCTTTCTTT. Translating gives CASSLSFGAGEILNTEAFF.

The CDR3 sequence: CASSFMGARSPLHF. CDR3 sequence (DNA): TGTGCCAGCAGTTTCATGGGGGCCCGTTCACCCCTCCACTTT. The V gene is TRBV28, the J gene TRBJ1-6; the D gene is possibly TRBD1 (6 bases). This CDR3 comprises 14 residues. Germline V gene lookup returns CDR1 MDHEN and CDR2 SYDVKM. Between the trimmed V and J ends, which lost 3 bases and 9 bases, there was a span of 12 bases.

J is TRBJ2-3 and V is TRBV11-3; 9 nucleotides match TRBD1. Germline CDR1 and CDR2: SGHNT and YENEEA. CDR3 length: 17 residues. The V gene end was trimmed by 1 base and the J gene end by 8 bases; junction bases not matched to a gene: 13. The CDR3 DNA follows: TGTGCCAGCAGCTTAGGGGGTGCCCGGGACAGGGCGTCTACGCAGTATTTT. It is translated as CASSLGGARDRASTQYF.

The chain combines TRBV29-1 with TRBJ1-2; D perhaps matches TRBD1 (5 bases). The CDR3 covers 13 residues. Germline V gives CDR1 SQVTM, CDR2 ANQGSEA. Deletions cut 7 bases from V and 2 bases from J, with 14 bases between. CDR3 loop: CSARRATNYGYTF. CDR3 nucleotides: TGCAGCGCGCGCAGGGCTACAAACTATGGCTACACCTTC.

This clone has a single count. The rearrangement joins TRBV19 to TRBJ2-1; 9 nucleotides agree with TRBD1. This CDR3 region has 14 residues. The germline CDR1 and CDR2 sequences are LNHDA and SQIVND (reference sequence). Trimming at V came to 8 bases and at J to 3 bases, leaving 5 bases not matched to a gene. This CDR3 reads CASRRDRVYNEQFF. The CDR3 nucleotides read TGTGCCAGTCGCCGGGACAGGGTCTACAATGAGCAGTTCTTC.

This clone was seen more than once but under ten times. In nucleotides, the CDR3 is TGTGCCAGCAGTTTATCGGGGACACGGAATCAGCCCCAGCATTTT. Translating it yields CASSLSGTRNQPQHF. The chain couples TRBV27 to TRBJ1-5, with D maybe TRBD1 (6 bases). Germline CDR1 and CDR2: MNHEY and SMNVEV (reference sequence). The CDR3 totals 15 residues. V lost 0 bases and J 4 bases, leaving 10 bases between the germline ends.

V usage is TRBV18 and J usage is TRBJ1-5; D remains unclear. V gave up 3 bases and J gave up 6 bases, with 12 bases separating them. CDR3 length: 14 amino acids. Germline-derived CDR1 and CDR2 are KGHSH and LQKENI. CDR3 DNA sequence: TGTGCCAGCTCACCTGCAGGAGGGTTTCAGCCCCAGCATTTT. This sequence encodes CASSPAGGFQPQHF.

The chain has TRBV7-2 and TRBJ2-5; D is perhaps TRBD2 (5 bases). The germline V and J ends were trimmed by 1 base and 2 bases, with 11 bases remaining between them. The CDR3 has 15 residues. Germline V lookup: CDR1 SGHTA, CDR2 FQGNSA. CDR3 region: CASSLVRALQETQYF. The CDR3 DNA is TGTGCCAGCAGCTTAGTGAGGGCCTTACAAGAGACCCAGTACTTC. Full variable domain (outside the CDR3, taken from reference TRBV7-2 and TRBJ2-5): GAGVSQSPSNKVTEKGKDVELRCDPISGHTALYWYRQSLGQGLEFLIYFQGNSAPDKSGLPSDRFSAERTGGSVSTLTIQRTQQEDSAVYLCASSLVRALQETQYFGPGTRLLVL.

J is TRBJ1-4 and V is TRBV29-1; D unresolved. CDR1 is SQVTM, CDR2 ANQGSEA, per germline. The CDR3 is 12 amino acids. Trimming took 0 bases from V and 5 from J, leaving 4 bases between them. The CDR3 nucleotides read TGCAGCGTTGAAGATCCGAATGAAAAACTGTTTTTT. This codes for CSVEDPNEKLFF.

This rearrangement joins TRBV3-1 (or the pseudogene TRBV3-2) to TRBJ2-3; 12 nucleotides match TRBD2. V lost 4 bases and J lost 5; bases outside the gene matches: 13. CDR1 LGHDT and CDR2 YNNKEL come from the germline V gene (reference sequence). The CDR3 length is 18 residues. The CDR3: CASSPRPSSGGARDTQYF. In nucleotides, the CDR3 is TGTGCCAGCAGCCCTCGACCTTCTAGCGGGGGGGCAAGAGATACGCAGTATTTT.

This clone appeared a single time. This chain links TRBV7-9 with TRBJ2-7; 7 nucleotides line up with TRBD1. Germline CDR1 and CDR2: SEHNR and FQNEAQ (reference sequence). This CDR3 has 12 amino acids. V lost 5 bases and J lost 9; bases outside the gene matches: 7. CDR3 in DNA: TGTGCCAGCAGCCAGGGACAGTGGGTGCAGTACTTC. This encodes CASSQGQWVQYF.

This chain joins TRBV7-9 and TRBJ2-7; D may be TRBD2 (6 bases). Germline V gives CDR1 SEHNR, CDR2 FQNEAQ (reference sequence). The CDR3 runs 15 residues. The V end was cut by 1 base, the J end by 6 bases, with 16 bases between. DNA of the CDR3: TGTGCCAGCAGCTTAGGCGCGGGACCCCAGGGCGAGCAGTACTTC. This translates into CASSLGAGPQGEQYF.

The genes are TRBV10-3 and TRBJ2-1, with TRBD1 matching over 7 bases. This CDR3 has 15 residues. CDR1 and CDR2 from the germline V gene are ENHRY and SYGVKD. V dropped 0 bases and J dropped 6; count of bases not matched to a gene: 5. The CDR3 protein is CAISESGGSPNEQFF. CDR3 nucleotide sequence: TGTGCCATCAGTGAGTCAGGGGGCAGTCCCAATGAGCAGTTCTTC.

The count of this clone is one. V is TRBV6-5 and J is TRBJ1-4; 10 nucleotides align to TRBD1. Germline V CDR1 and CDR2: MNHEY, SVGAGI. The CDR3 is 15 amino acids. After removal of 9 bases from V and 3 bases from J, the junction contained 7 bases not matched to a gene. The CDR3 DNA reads TGTGCCAGTTACCGGACAGGGGGTCCTAATGAAAAACTGTTTTTT. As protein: CASYRTGGPNEKLFF.

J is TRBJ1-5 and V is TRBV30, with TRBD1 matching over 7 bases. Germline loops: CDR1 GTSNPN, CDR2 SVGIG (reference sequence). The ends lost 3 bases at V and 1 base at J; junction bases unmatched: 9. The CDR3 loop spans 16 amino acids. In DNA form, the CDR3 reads TGTGCCTGGAGCCTGACAGGGAGAGGGAGCAATCAGCCCCAGCATTTT. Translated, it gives CAWSLTGRGSNQPQHF.

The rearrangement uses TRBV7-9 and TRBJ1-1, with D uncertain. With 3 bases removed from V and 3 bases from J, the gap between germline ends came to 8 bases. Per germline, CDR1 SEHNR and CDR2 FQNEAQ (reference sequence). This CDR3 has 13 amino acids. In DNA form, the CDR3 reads TGTGCCAGCAGCTTCAGCGGGGACACTGAAGCTTTCTTT. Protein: CASSFSGDTEAFF.

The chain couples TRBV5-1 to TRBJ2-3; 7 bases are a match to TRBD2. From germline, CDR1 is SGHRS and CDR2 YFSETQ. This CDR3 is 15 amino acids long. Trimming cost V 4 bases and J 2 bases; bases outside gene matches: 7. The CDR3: CASSTGGVSTDTQYF. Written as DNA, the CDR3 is TGCGCCAGCAGCACGGGGGGAGTTTCCACAGATACGCAGTATTTT. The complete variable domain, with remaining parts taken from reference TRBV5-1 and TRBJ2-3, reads KAGVTQTPRYLIKTRGQQVTLSCSPISGHRSVSWYQQTPGQGLQFLFEYFSETQRNKGNFPGRFSGRQFSNSRSEMNVSTLELGDSALYLCASSTGGVSTDTQYFGPGTRLTVL.

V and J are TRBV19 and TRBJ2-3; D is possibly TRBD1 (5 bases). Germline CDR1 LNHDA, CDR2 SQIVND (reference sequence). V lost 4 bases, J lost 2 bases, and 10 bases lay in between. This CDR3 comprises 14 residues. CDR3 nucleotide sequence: TGTGCCAGTAGTACAGGGCCCCTCACAGATACGCAGTATTTT. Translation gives CASSTGPLTDTQYF.

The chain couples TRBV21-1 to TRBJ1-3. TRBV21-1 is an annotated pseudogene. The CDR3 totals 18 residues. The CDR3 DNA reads TGTGCCAGCAGCAAACCGGAGCCCCGACGGTTCTCTGGAAACACCATATATTTT. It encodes CASSKPEPRRFSGNTIYF.

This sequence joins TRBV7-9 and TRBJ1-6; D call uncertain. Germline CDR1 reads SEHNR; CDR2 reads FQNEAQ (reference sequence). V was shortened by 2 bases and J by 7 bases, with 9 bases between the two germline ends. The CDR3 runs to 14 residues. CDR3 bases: TGTGCCAGCAGCTTATGGTCGGAGAATTCACCCCTCCACTTT. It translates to CASSLWSENSPLHF.

In DNA form, the CDR3 reads TGTGCCAGCAGTTTGGGGCAGGGCGAGCAGTTCTTC. The encoded protein is CASSLGQGEQFF. The rearrangement uses TRBV28 and TRBJ2-1; TRBD1 is a possible D gene (5 bases). V shed 3 bases and J shed 10 bases, with 10 bases lying between them. From germline, CDR1 is MDHEN and CDR2 SYDVKM. This CDR3 comprises 12 residues.